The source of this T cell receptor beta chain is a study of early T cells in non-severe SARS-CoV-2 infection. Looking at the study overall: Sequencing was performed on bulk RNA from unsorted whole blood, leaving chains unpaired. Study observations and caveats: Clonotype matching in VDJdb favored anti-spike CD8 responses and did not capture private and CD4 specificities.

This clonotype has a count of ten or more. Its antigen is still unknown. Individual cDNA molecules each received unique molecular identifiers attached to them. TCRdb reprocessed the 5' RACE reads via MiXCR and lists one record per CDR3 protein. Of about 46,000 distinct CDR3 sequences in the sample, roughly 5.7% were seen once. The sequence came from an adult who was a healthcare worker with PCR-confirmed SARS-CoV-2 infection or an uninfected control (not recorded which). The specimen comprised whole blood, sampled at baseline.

This chain's CDR3 is CASSQIDFQGADTQYF. In nucleotides, the CDR3 is TGTGCCAGCAGCCAAATCGATTTCCAGGGGGCAGATACGCAGTATTTT. V is TRBV3-1 and J is TRBJ2-3, with TRBD1 matching over 7 bases. There are 16 residues in the CDR3. The V gene end was trimmed by 2 bases and the J gene end by 4 bases; junction bases not matched to a gene: 9. CDR1 LGHDT and CDR2 YNNKEL come from the germline V gene (reference sequence).